The present TCR beta chain was sequenced within a study of blood T cell repertoires in COVID-19 (dated by TCRdb to between 2020 and 2021). Concerning the study at large: The collaborator samples originated in the United States, Italy and Spain and spanned the acute and convalescent phases of COVID-19. The prospective study material was composed of cDNA or gDNA derived from T cells, B-cell-depleted T cells, or PBMCs. The dataset comprised deeply sampled blood TCRbeta repertoires from subjects exposed to, actively infected with, or recovered from COVID-19. The repertoires were made available in a free public database intended to serve as a resource for research on the immune response to SARS-CoV-2. The samples were drawn from the first 160 participants of the ongoing ImmuneRACE study and from 950 to 1,500 subjects provided by 6 global collaborators. Sample metadata almost always included a de-identified subject ID, COVID-19 status, age in years and sex. Where available, HLA class I and class II types were taken from metadata supplied by the sample provider and were not determined by assay-based typing. Points the paper makes about the study in general: The amount of clinical and demographic metadata varied by source and participant and was provided uncurated.

TCRbeta CDR3 regions were amplified from genomic DNA by means of the immunoSEQ Assay, a bias-controlled multiplex PCR. Concerning the study's data processing: Within the assay, amplification of reference gene primers was used to estimate how many nucleated cells each sample contained. Sequence reads were collapsed and filtered to measure the absolute abundance of every unique TCRbeta CDR3 rearrangement. Productive Simpson clonality was computed per sample as the square root of Simpson's diversity index over productive rearrangements. Held by TCRdb, this immuneACCESS table contains in-frame sequences only and omits some clones. Under half of the omission traces to an unresolved V gene where checked; the cause of the rest is unknown. D and trimming come from the DNA, and the V and J calls and clone size come from that table. Here the sample has approximately 90,000 clones; 75% to 90% occur a single time. The top ten clonotypes cover approximately 1.3% of the sample.

Notes on this clone: The target of this receptor is not known. No clone much larger than this one lies a single base away; base qualities are absent.

Whole blood was collected in K2EDTA tubes by collaborating institutions according to the institutions' own protocols. For TCRbeta analysis, collaborators shipped samples in one of three forms: frozen whole blood, isolated PBMCs, or DNA extracted from either of those sample types. The TCR sequence derives from a man aged 80 or over with active or convalescent COVID-19. Specimen: peripheral blood.

CDR3 reads: CASSAHPQGRPIQYF. The DNA sequence is given as TGTGCCAGTAGTGCCCACCCACAGGGCCGACCCATTCAGTACTTC. The rearrangement joined TRBV19 to TRBJ2-4; a tentative D match to TRBD1 spans 6 bases. The germline V gene (reference sequence) provides CDR1 LNHDA and CDR2 SQIVND. V loses 5 bases of germline sequence and J loses 9 bases, and the interval between the two ends is 20 bases. Including the terminal cysteine and phenylalanine, the CDR3 comprises 15 residues. Only CDR3 DNA is held: 45 bases, read in frame from base 1.